This section outlines one TCR beta chain sequence together with its context. These data originate in a study of blood T cell repertoires in COVID-19. Background on the study: Samples of COVID-19 (acute and convalescent) were obtained from the United States, Italy and Spain. Nucleic acid was either cDNA or gDNA, and it came from T cells, B-cell-depleted T cells, or PBMCs.

Authors' methods: Amplification with reference gene primers provided the estimates of nucleated cell counts. The data were produced by immunoSEQ multiplex PCR, yet TCRdb's version contains in-frame clones alone and is incomplete. V, J and clone size derive from that table, while D and trimming were established from the DNA sequence. The repertoire holds approximately 150,000 clones, with over 80% as singletons. V was shortened by 6 bases and J by 5 bases, with 14 bases between the two germline ends. The V gene's germline CDR1 is SEHNR and CDR2 FQNEAQ (reference sequence). The CDR3 is made up of 14 amino acids.

The receptor was isolated from a man in his 60s with active or convalescent COVID-19. The gene calls are TRBV7-9 and TRBJ2-1; the D gene is possibly TRBD1 (5 bases). The sequencing sample was made of peripheral blood. CDR3 DNA sequence: TGTGCCAGCAGTCCCAGGGAATTGGACAATGAGCAGTTCTTC. As protein: CASSPRELDNEQFF.